The following is a TCR beta chain sequence with its context. Its antigen remains unknown. Described time point: after dendritic cell vaccination, including at tumor progression/relapse. TCRB CDR3 was amplified from 2 ug genomic DNA or less. Primers: 60 V beta forward and 13 J beta reverse. Assay: immunoSEQ multiplex PCR; the TCRdb copy retains only in-frame clones and omits some. The data contain about 76,000 clones, 80% to 90% of them singletons. The CDR3 covers 16 residues. Germline CDR1 and CDR2: MNHEY and SVGAGI. After removal of 0 bases from V and 4 bases from J, the junction contained 2 bases not matched to a gene. This sample is drawn from a study of glioma-infiltrating T cells after dendritic cell vaccination. Study results and limitations: Estimated pretreatment TIL content predicted outcome after dendritic cell vaccination. The cohort had few patients with full blood and tumor sets.

The TCR was taken from a human donor with glioblastoma. The sample in question was blood, obtained after dendritic cell vaccination. V usage is TRBV6-5 and J usage is TRBJ2-1; 11 bases fit TRBD2. CDR3 DNA: TGTGCCAGCAGTTACTCGACTAGCGGGGCTTACAATGAGCAGTTCTTC. This codes for CASSYSTSGAYNEQFF.